Listed below are T cell receptor beta chains from one sample, sequenced in a study of blood T cell repertoires in COVID-19. Clones were read by immunoSEQ multiplex PCR, and TCRdb kept only the in-frame ones, dropping some. The sample lists hundreds of thousands of clones; 86% were seen once. Sequenced material: peripheral blood. These receptors originate from a woman aged 55-69 years with COVID-19, enrolled during active disease. The conserved cysteine and the conserved F or W are not part of the CDR3 here. D genes are given only for firm matches. Clone size, where shown, is once, few, many, or a class for clones that have expanded.

j_call: TRBJ2-5
clone_size: NA
v_call: TRBV4-2
d_call: TRBD2
cdr3_aa: ASRNSGTSQETQY

j_call: TRBJ2-5
clone_size: NA
v_call: TRBV2
d_call: NA
cdr3_aa: ASSEDQYQETQY

j_call: TRBJ1-1
clone_size: NA
v_call: TRBV4-1
d_call: TRBD1
cdr3_aa: ASSPRTGKVMNTEAF

j_call: TRBJ2-7
clone_size: NA
v_call: TRBV6-2/TRBV6-3
d_call: NA
cdr3_aa: ASSYSSAYEQY

j_call: TRBJ1-6
clone_size: NA
v_call: TRBV19
d_call: NA
cdr3_aa: ASTWGGGSNSPLH

j_call: TRBJ1-4
clone_size: NA
v_call: TRBV25-1
d_call: NA
cdr3_aa: ASRASGEKLF

j_call: TRBJ1-6
clone_size: NA
v_call: TRBV27
d_call: NA
cdr3_aa: ASSTTGDSYNSPLH

j_call: TRBJ1-1
clone_size: few
v_call: TRBV7-6
d_call: TRBD1
cdr3_aa: ASSLQGAALMNTEAF

j_call: TRBJ1-2
clone_size: NA
v_call: TRBV23-1
d_call: NA
cdr3_aa: ASSQSPSVSHHYGYT

j_call: TRBJ2-7
clone_size: NA
v_call: TRBV4-1
d_call: NA
cdr3_aa: ASSQDSFLASYEQY

j_call: TRBJ2-3
clone_size: NA
v_call: TRBV24-1
d_call: NA
cdr3_aa: ATSDSKLAEDTQY

j_call: TRBJ1-1
clone_size: NA
v_call: TRBV18
d_call: TRBD1
cdr3_aa: ASSPTGTGSVYTEAF

j_call: TRBJ2-5
clone_size: NA
v_call: TRBV30
d_call: NA
cdr3_aa: AWSRSGLETQY

j_call: TRBJ2-7
clone_size: NA
v_call: TRBV18
d_call: TRBD1
cdr3_aa: ASSPGTGDAYEQY

j_call: TRBJ2-7
clone_size: few
v_call: TRBV4-2
d_call: TRBD1
cdr3_aa: ASSPGTGRNEQY

j_call: TRBJ1-1
clone_size: NA
v_call: TRBV28
d_call: TRBD1
cdr3_aa: ASSLDRVEGGTEAF

j_call: TRBJ2-6
clone_size: NA
v_call: TRBV27
d_call: NA
cdr3_aa: ASSITGANVLT

j_call: TRBJ1-1
clone_size: NA
v_call: TRBV18
d_call: TRBD1
cdr3_aa: ASSPVGQGRNTEAF

j_call: TRBJ1-2
clone_size: NA
v_call: TRBV6-4
d_call: NA
cdr3_aa: ASSDLYGYT

j_call: TRBJ1-5
clone_size: NA
v_call: TRBV6-5
d_call: NA
cdr3_aa: ASSLKRDQPQH

j_call: TRBJ2-1
clone_size: NA
v_call: TRBV7-2
d_call: NA
cdr3_aa: ASSLATGNEQF

j_call: TRBJ1-1
clone_size: NA
v_call: TRBV5-1
d_call: TRBD1
cdr3_aa: ASSWDSQNTEAF

j_call: TRBJ2-7
clone_size: NA
v_call: TRBV4-1
d_call: NA
cdr3_aa: ASTGPGDEQY

j_call: TRBJ1-4
clone_size: NA
v_call: TRBV7-9
d_call: NA
cdr3_aa: ASSSGQTVGNEKLF

j_call: TRBJ2-5
clone_size: NA
v_call: TRBV7-8
d_call: TRBD2
cdr3_aa: ASSSGLAEIETQY

j_call: TRBJ1-1
clone_size: NA
v_call: TRBV7-9
d_call: NA
cdr3_aa: ASSLDGPGMNTEAF

j_call: TRBJ2-5
clone_size: NA
v_call: TRBV7-9
d_call: NA
cdr3_aa: ASSLGQGRNQETQY

j_call: TRBJ1-6
clone_size: many
v_call: TRBV5-4
d_call: NA
cdr3_aa: ASSQTTDNSPLH

j_call: TRBJ1-6
clone_size: NA
v_call: TRBV23-1
d_call: NA
cdr3_aa: ASSQSLQLPYNSPLH

j_call: TRBJ2-7
clone_size: once
v_call: TRBV5-1
d_call: NA
cdr3_aa: ASSFETGGDEQY

j_call: TRBJ1-2
clone_size: NA
v_call: TRBV24-1
d_call: TRBD1
cdr3_aa: ATSDQTGGGYT

j_call: TRBJ2-3
clone_size: NA
v_call: TRBV3-1/TRBV3-2
d_call: TRBD2
cdr3_aa: ASSLTHGGRQY

j_call: TRBJ2-5
clone_size: NA
v_call: TRBV5-4
d_call: TRBD2
cdr3_aa: ASSSGLAGEETQY

j_call: TRBJ1-1
clone_size: NA
v_call: TRBV7-2
d_call: TRBD1
cdr3_aa: ASSSQGTANTEAF

j_call: TRBJ1-6
clone_size: few
v_call: TRBV3-1/TRBV3-2
d_call: NA
cdr3_aa: ASSQPGDSPLH

j_call: TRBJ2-1
clone_size: NA
v_call: TRBV6-5
d_call: TRBD2
cdr3_aa: ASRSTGGLSEQF

j_call: TRBJ2-3
clone_size: NA
v_call: TRBV7-2
d_call: NA
cdr3_aa: ASSKTTLLPDTQY

j_call: TRBJ1-3
clone_size: NA
v_call: TRBV5-1
d_call: TRBD1
cdr3_aa: ASSPNQQGAAGNTIY

j_call: TRBJ1-1
clone_size: NA
v_call: TRBV29-1
d_call: NA
cdr3_aa: TTSGGGTEAF

j_call: TRBJ1-1
clone_size: NA
v_call: TRBV7-8
d_call: TRBD1
cdr3_aa: ASSSWDRGGTEAF

j_call: TRBJ2-1
clone_size: NA
v_call: TRBV19
d_call: NA
cdr3_aa: ATLGRGYNEQF

j_call: TRBJ2-5
clone_size: NA
v_call: TRBV12-3/TRBV12-4
d_call: NA
cdr3_aa: ASSFISGETQY

j_call: TRBJ2-7
clone_size: NA
v_call: TRBV2
d_call: NA
cdr3_aa: ASSDSHEQY

j_call: TRBJ2-2
clone_size: NA
v_call: TRBV6-6
d_call: TRBD2
cdr3_aa: ASSYSDRGAGELF

j_call: TRBJ1-1
clone_size: NA
v_call: TRBV5-1
d_call: NA
cdr3_aa: ASSGAQGTEAF

j_call: TRBJ2-2
clone_size: NA
v_call: TRBV6-5
d_call: NA
cdr3_aa: ASSYGRGRRTGELF

j_call: TRBJ1-3
clone_size: few
v_call: TRBV6-1
d_call: NA
cdr3_aa: ASSEMSTGNTIY

j_call: TRBJ2-2
clone_size: NA
v_call: TRBV7-9
d_call: NA
cdr3_aa: ASSLFQNTGELF

j_call: TRBJ2-7
clone_size: NA
v_call: TRBV6-5
d_call: NA
cdr3_aa: ASSSGVNYEQY

j_call: TRBJ2-7
clone_size: NA
v_call: TRBV6-5
d_call: TRBD1
cdr3_aa: ASSYTPDRAWEQY

j_call: TRBJ2-2
clone_size: NA
v_call: TRBV27
d_call: NA
cdr3_aa: ASSRGGAGLTGELF

j_call: TRBJ2-3
clone_size: NA
v_call: TRBV3-1/TRBV3-2
d_call: TRBD2
cdr3_aa: ASSQGERGGTDTQY

j_call: TRBJ1-1
clone_size: once
v_call: TRBV6-2/TRBV6-3
d_call: TRBD1
cdr3_aa: ASSYSGTGEAF

j_call: TRBJ1-1
clone_size: NA
v_call: TRBV6-8
d_call: NA
cdr3_aa: ASSYPPDTDMNTEAF

j_call: TRBJ2-6
clone_size: NA
v_call: TRBV19
d_call: NA
cdr3_aa: ASTSYEGGANVLT